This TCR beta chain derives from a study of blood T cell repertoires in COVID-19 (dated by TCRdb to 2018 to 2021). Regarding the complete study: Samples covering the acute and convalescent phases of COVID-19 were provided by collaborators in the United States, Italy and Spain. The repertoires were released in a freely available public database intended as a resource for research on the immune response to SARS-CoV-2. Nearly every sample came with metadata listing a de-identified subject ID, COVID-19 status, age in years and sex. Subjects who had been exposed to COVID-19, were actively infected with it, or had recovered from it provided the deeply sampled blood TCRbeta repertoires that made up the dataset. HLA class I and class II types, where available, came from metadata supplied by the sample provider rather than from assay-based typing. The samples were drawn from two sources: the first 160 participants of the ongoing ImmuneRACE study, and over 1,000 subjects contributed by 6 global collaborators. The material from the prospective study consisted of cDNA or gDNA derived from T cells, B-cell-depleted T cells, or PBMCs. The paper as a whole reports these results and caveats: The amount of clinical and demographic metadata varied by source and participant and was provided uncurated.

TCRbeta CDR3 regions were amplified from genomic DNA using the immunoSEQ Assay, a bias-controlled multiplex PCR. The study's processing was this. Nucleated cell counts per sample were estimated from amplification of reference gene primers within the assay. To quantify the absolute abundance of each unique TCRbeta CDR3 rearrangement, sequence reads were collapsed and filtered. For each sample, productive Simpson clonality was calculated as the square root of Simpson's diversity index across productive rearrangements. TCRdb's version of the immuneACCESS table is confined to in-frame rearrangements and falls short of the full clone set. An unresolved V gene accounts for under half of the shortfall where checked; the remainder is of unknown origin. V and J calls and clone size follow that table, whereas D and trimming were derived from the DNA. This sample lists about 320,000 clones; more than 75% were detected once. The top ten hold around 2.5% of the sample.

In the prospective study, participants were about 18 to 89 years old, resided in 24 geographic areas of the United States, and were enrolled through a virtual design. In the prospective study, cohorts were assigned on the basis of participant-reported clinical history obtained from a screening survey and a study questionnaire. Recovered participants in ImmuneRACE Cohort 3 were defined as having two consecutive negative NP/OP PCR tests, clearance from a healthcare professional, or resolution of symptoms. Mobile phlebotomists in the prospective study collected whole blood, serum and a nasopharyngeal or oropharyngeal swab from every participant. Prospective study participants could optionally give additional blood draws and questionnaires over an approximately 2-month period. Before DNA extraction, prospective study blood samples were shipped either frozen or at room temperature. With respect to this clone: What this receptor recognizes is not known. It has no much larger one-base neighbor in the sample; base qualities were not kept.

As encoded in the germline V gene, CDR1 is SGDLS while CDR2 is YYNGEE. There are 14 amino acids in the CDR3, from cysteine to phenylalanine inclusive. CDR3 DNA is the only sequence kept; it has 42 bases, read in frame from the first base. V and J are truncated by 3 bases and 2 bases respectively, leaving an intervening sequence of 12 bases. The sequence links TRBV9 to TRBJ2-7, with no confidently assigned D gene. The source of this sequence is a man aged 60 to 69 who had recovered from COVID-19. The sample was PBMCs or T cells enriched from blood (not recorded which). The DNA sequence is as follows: TGTGCCAGCAGCGCACGGTCACAGCCCTACGAGCAGTACTTC. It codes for CASSARSQPYEQYF.